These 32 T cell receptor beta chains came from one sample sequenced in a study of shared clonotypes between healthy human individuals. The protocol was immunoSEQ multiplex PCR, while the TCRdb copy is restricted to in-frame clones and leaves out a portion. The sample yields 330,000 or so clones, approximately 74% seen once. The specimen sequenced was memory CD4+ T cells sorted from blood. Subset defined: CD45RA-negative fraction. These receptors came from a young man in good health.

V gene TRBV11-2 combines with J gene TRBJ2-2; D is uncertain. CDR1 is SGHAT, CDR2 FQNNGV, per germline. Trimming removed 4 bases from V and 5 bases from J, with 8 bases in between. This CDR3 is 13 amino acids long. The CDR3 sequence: CASSSGLTGELFF. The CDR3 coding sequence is TGTGCCAGCAGCTCCGGTTTGACCGGGGAGCTGTTTTTT.

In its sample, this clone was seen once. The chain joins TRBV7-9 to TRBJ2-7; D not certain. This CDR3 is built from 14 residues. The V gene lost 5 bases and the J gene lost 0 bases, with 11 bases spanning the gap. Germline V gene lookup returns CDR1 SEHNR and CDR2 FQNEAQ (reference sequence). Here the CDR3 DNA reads TGTGCCAGCAGCCCCTGGACCGACTCCTACGAGCAGTACTTC. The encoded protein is CASSPWTDSYEQYF.

CDR3 DNA: TGTGCCTGGAGGGCGCTACCCCAGGGAAAAGGCTACACCTTC. The encoded protein is CAWRALPQGKGYTF. V and J are TRBV30 and TRBJ1-2; maybe TRBD1 (5 bases). The germline V gene has CDR1 GTSNPN and CDR2 SVGIG (reference sequence). Trimming stripped 3 bases from V and 8 bases from J, with 19 bases between. The CDR3 spans 14 residues.

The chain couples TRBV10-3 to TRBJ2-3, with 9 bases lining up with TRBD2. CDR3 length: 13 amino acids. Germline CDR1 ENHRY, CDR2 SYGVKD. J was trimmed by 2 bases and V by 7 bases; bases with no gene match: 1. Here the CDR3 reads CAITSGTTDTQYF. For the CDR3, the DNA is TGTGCCATCACTAGCGGGACCACAGATACGCAGTATTTT.

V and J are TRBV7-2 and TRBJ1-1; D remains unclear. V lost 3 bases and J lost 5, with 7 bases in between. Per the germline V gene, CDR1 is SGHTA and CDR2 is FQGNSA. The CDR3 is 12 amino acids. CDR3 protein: CASSFKGTEAFF. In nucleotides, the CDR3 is TGTGCCAGCAGCTTTAAGGGAACTGAAGCTTTCTTT.

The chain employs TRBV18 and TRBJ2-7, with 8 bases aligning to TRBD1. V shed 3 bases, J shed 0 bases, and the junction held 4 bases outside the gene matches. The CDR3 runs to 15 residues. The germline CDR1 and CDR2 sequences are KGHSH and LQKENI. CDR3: CASSPPGTGSYEQYF. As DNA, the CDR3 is TGTGCCAGCTCACCTCCCGGGACAGGCTCCTACGAGCAGTACTTC.

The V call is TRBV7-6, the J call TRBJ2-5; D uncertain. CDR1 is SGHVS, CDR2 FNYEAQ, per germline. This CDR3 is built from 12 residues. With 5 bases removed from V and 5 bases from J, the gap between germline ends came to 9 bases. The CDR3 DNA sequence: TGTGCCAGCAGCCAAGCCCCCGAGACCCAGTACTTC. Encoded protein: CASSQAPETQYF.

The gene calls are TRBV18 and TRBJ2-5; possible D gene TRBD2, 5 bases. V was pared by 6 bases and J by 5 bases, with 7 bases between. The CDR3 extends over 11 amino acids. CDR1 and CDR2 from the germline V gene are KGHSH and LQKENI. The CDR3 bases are TGTGCCAGCTCTTCGGGGGAGACCCAGTACTTC. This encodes CASSSGETQYF.

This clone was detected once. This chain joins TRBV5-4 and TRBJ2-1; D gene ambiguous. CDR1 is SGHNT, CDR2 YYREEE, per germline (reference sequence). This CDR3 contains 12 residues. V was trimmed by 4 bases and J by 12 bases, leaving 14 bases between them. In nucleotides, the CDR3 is TGTGCCAGCAGCCTCCCCCCCTTAAGGCAGTTCTTC. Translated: CASSLPPLRQFF.

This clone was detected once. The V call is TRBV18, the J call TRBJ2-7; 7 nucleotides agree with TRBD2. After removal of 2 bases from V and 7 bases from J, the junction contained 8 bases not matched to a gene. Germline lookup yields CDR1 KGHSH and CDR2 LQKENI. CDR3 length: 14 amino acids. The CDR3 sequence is CASSPSAGEQEQYF. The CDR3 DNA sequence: TGTGCCAGCTCACCATCGGCGGGAGAGCAGGAGCAGTACTTC. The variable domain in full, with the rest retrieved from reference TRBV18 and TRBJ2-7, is NAGVMQNPRHLVRRRGQEARLRCSPMKGHSHVYWYRQLPEEGLKFMVYLQKENIIDESGMPKERFSAEFPKEGPSILRIQQVVRGDSAAYFCASSPSAGEQEQYFGPGTRLTVT.

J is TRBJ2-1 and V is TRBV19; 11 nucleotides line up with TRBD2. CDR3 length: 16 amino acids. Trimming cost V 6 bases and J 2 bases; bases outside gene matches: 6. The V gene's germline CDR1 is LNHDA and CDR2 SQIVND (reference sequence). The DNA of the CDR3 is TGTGCCAGTAGCAGACTAGCGGGGATAGCCTACAATGAGCAGTTCTTC. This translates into CASSRLAGIAYNEQFF.

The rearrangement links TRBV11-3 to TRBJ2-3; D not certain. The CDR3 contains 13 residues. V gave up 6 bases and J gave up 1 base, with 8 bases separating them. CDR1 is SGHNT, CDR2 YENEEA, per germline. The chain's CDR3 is CASSHTRTDTQYF. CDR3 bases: TGTGCCAGCAGTCACACCCGCACAGATACGCAGTATTTT.

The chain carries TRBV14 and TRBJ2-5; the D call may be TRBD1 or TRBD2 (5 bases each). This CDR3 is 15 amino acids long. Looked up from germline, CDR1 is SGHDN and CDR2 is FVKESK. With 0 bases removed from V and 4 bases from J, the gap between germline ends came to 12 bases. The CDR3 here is CASSQDLGRGETQYF. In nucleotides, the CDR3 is TGTGCCAGCAGCCAAGATTTGGGACGAGGAGAGACCCAGTACTTC.

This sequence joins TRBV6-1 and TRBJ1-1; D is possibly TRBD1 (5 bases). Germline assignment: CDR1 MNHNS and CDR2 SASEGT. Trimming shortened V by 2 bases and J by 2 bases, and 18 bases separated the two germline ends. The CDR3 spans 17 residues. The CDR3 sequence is CASSERIRGAGNTEAFF. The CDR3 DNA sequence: TGTGCCAGCAGTGAACGGATAAGGGGTGCCGGTAACACTGAAGCTTTCTTT.

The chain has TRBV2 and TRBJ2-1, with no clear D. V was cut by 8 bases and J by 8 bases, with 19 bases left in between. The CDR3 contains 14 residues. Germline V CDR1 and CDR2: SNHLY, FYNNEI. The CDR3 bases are TGTGCCAGCTCGGTTATGCCCCTGTTGGATGAGCAGTTCTTC. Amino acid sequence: CASSVMPLLDEQFF.

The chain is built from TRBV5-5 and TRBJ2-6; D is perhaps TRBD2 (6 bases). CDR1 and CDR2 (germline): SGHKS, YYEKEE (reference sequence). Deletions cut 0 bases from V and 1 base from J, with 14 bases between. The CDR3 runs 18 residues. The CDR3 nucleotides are TGTGCCAGCAGCTTGGTGGAGGGGCGGCTGTCTGGGGCCAACGTCCTGACTTTC. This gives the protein CASSLVEGRLSGANVLTF.

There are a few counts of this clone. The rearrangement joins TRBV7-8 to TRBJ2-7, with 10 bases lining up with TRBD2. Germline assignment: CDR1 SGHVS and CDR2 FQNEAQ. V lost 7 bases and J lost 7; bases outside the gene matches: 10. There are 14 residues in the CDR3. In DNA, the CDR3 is TGTGCCAGCACCAAAGCGGGAGGGCCCCGAGAGCAGTACTTC. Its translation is CASTKAGGPREQYF.

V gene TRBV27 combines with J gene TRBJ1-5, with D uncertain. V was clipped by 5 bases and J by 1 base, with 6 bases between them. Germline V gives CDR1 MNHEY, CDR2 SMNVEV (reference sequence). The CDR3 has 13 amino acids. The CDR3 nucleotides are TGTGCCAGCAGTGAGCGGAGCAATCAGCCCCAGCATTTT. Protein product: CASSERSNQPQHF.

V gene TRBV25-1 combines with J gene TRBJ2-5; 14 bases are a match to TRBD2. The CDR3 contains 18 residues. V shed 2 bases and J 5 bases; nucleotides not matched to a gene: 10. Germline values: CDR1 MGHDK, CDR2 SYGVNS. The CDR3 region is CASSERLAGGPAVETQYF. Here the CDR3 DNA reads TGTGCCAGCAGTGAAAGACTAGCGGGAGGGCCCGCAGTTGAGACCCAGTACTTC. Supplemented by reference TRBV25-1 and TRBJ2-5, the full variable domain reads EADIYQTPRYLVIGTGKKITLECSQTMGHDKMYWYQQDPGMELHLIHYSYGVNSTEKGDLSSESTVSRIRTEHFPLTLESARPSHTSQYLCASSERLAGGPAVETQYFGPGTRLLVL.

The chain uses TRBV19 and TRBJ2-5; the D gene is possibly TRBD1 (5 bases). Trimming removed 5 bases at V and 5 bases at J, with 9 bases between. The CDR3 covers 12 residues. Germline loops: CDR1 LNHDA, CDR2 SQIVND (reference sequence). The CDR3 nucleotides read TGTGCCAGTAGTCAGGGTGGGGAGACCCAGTACTTC. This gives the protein CASSQGGETQYF.

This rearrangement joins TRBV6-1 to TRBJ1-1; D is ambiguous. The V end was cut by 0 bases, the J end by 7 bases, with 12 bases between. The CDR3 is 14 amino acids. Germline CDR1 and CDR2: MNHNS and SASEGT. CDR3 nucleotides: TGTGCCAGCAGTGAAGCGTTTTTAGGGTATGAAGCTTTCTTT. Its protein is CASSEAFLGYEAFF.

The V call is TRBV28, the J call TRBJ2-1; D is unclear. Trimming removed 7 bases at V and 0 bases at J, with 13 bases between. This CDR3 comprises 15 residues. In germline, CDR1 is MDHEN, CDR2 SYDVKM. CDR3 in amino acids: CASIGSIFSYNEQFF. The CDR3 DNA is TGTGCCAGCATCGGGTCGATCTTCTCCTACAATGAGCAGTTCTTC.

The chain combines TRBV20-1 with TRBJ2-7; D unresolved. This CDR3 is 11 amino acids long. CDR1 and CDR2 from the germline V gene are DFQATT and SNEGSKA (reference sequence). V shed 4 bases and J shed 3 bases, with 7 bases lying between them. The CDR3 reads CSAKYSYEQYF. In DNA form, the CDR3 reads TGCAGTGCTAAGTACAGCTACGAGCAGTACTTC.

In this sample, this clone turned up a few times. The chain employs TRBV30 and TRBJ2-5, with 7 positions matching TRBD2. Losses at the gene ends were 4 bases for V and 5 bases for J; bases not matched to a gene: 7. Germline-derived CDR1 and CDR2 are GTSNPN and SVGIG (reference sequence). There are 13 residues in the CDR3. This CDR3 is CAWKVGGSETQYF. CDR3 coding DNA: TGTGCCTGGAAAGTGGGAGGGTCCGAGACCCAGTACTTC. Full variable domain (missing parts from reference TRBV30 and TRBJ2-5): SQTIHQWPATLVQPVGSPLSLECTVEGTSNPNLYWYRQAAGRGLQLLFYSVGIGQISSEVPQNLSASRPQDRQFILSSKKLLLSDSGFYLCAWKVGGSETQYFGPGTRLLVL.

The DNA of the CDR3 is TGCGCCAGCAGTACGGGAGAGTCCTACAATGAGCAGTTCTTC. Translating it yields CASSTGESYNEQFF. V and J are TRBV5-1 and TRBJ2-1, with TRBD2 as a possible D gene (6 bases). Germline CDR1 is SGHRS and CDR2 is YFSETQ. This CDR3 has 14 amino acids. Trimming stripped 5 bases from V and 1 base from J, with 10 bases between. Looking up the rest from reference TRBV5-1 and TRBJ2-1 gives the full variable domain: KAGVTQTPRYLIKTRGQQVTLSCSPISGHRSVSWYQQTPGQGLQFLFEYFSETQRNKGNFPGRFSGRQFSNSRSEMNVSTLELGDSALYLCASSTGESYNEQFFGPGTRLTVL.

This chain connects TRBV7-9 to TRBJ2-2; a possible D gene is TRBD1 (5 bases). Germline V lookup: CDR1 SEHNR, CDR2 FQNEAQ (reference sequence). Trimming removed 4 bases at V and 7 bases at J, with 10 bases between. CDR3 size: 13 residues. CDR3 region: CASSYDRIGELFF. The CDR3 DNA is TGTGCCAGCAGCTATGACAGAATCGGGGAGCTGTTTTTT. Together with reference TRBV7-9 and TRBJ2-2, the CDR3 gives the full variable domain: DTGVSQNPRHKITKRGQNVTFRCDPISEHNRLYWYRQTLGQGPEFLTYFQNEAQLEKSRLLSDRFSAERPKGSFSTLEIQRTEQGDSAMYLCASSYDRIGELFFGEGSRLTVL.

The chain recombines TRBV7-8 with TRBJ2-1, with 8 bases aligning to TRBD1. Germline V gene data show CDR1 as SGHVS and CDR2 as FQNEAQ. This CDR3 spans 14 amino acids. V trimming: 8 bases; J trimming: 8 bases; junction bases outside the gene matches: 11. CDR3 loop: CASFPGTGGYEQFF. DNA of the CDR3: TGTGCCAGCTTCCCCGGAACAGGGGGATATGAGCAGTTCTTC.

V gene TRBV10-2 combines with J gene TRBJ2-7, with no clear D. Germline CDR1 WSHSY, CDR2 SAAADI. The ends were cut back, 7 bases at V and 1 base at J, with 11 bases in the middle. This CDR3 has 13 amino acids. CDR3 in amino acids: CASTPYSSYEQYF. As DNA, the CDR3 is TGCGCCAGCACCCCGTATAGTTCCTACGAGCAGTACTTC.

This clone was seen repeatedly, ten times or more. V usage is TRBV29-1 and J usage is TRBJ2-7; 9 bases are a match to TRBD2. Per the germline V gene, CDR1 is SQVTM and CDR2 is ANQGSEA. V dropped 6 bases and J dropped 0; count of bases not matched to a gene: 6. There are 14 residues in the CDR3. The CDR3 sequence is CSVGLALSSYEQYF. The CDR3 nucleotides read TGCAGCGTCGGACTAGCGCTAAGCTCCTACGAGCAGTACTTC.

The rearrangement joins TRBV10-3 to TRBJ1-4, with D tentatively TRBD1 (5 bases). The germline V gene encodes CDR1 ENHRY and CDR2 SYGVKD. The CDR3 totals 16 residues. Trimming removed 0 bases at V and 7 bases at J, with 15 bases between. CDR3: CAISESLRGAGEKLFF. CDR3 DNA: TGTGCCATCAGTGAGTCGTTAAGGGGCGCCGGTGAAAAACTGTTTTTT.

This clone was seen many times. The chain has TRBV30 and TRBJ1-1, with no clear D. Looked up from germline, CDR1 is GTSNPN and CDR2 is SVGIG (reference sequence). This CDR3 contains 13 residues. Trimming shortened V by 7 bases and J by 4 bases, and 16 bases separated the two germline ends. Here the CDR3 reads CAYSEPGITEAFF. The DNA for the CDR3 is TGTGCCTACTCAGAACCGGGGATCACTGAAGCTTTCTTT.

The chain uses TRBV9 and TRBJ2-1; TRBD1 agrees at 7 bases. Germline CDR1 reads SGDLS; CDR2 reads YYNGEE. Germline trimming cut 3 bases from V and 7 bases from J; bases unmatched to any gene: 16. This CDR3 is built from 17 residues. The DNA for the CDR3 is TGTGCCAGCAGCGCCTTGACAGGGACCCTACTAGAGAATGAGCAGTTCTTC. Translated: CASSALTGTLLENEQFF.